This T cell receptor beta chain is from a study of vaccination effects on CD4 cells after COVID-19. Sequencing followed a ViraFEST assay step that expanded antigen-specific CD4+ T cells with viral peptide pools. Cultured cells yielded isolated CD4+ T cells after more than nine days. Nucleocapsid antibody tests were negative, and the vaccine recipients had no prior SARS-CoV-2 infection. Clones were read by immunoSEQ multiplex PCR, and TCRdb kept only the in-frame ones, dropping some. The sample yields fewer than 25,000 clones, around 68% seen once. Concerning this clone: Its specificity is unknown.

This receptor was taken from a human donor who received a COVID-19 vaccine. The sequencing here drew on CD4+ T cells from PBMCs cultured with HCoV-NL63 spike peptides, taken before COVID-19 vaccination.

CDR3 sequence (DNA): TGCGCCAGCAGCTTGGTTCTAGCGGGAGGGCAAGAGACCCAGTACTTC. It encodes CASSLVLAGGQETQYF. The rearrangement uses TRBV5-1 and TRBJ2-5, with 12 bases identical to TRBD2. The CDR3 has 16 residues. Germline V gene data show CDR1 as SGHRS and CDR2 as YFSETQ. With 0 bases clipped from V and 2 bases from J, the junction kept 2 bases outside the gene matches.